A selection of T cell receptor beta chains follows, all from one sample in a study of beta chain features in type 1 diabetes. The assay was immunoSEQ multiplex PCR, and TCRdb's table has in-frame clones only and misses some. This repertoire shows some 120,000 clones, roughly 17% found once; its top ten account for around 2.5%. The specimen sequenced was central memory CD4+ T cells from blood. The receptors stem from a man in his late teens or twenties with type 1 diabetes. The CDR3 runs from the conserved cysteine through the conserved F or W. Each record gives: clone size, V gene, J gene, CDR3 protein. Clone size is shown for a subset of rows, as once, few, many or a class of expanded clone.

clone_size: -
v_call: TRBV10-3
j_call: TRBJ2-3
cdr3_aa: CAISDGWDTQYF

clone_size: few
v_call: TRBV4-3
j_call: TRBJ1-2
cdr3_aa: CASSPLDRNYGYTF

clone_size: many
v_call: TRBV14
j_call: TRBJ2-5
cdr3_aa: CASSQLETQYF

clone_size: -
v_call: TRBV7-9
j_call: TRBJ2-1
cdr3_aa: CASSRGRRSYNEQFF

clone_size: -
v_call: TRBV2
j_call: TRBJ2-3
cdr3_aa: CASTTDREDTQYF

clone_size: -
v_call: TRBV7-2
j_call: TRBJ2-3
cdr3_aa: CASSPRGAGKADTQYF

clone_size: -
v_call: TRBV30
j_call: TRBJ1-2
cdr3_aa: CAWRKQVRDGYTF

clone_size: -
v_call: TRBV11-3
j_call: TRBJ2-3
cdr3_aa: CASSPGRGATTDTQYF

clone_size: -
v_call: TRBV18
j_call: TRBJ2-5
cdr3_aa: CASSPGTQETQYF

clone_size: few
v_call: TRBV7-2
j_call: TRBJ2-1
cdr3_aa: CASSPDRGRYNEQFF

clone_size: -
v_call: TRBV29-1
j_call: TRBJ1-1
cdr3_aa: CSVEEQLNTEAFF

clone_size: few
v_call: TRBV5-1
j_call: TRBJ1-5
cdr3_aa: CASSKEQGANQPQHF

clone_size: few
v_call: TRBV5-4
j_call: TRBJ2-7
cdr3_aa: CASRELAGERYEQYF

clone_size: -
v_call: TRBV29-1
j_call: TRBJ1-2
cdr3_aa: CSVEGRGRNYGYTF

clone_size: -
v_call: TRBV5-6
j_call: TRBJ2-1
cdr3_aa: CASSEMGQTYNEQFF

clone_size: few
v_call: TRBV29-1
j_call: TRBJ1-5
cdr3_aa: CSVEVPRGAQHF

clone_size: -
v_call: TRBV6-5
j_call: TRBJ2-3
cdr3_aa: CASSYSGQTTDTQYF

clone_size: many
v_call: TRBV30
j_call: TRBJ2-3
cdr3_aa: CAWGVWTDTQYF